The text below deals with one T cell receptor beta chain. This CDR3 comprises 17 residues. In germline, CDR1 is KGHSH, CDR2 LQKENI. Losses at the gene ends were 6 bases for V and 6 bases for J; bases not matched to a gene: 11. Primers included in the PCR were 60 Vbeta and 13 Jbeta primers. Sequenced by immunoSEQ multiplex PCR; TCRdb stores in-frame clones only, minus some. The repertoire consists of around 160,000 clones, with about three quarters occurring once and the leading ten covering roughly 2.6%. These data are taken from a study of cytomegalovirus exposure and HLA in healthy donors. This chain uses TRBV18 with TRBJ1-6; 10 bases fit TRBD1. The sequence was collected from a middle-aged woman in good health and CMV-seropositive. Material for sequencing was PBMCs. CDR3: CASSQLGQGGSNSPLHF. The DNA of the CDR3 is TGTGCCAGCTCGCAACTCGGACAGGGGGGTAGTAATTCACCCCTCCACTTT.